This record covers a single T cell receptor (beta chain). This sample is drawn from a study of blood T cell repertoires in COVID-19. On the study more broadly: Acute and convalescent COVID-19 specimens originated in the United States, Italy and Spain. T cells, B-cell-depleted T cells, or PBMCs provided the cDNA or gDNA that served as material.

Germline CDR1 reads WSHSY; CDR2 reads SAAADI. J lost 4 bases, V lost 7 bases, and 15 bases had no gene match. The length of the CDR3 is 17 residues. Generated by immunoSEQ multiplex PCR, the TCRdb table keeps only in-frame clones and is missing some. The data show approximately 360,000 clones, more than 70% seen once. The sample comprised peripheral blood. The chain couples TRBV10-2 to TRBJ1-1; TRBD1 agrees at 10 bases. The TCR was taken from a man aged 40-49 years with acute or convalescent COVID-19. The CDR3 nucleotides read TGCGCCAGCACCGCACTAGAGGGACAGGGGTCGGGCACTGAAGCTTTCTTT. This codes for CASTALEGQGSGTEAFF.